This T cell receptor beta chain was recorded in a study of shared clonotypes between healthy human individuals. Study context: The cohort comprised a couple of women and a few men. Their ages spanned 18 to 49 years.

Terminally differentiated effector memory CD45RA+ cells were excluded by CCR7 positive selection of CD45RO-negative cells. This CDR3 spans 15 amino acids. Germline assignment: CDR1 LNHNV and CDR2 YYDKDF (reference sequence). V lost 4 bases and J lost 5; bases outside the gene matches: 5. The genomic DNA of each subset was split evenly across several immunoSEQ plates. Original handling: Junction-only sequences produced by ImmunoSEQ had no quality scores, so filtering differed. Libraries were prepared by immunoSEQ multiplex PCR; TCRdb keeps only in-frame clonotypes and omits some of them. The V and J calls and clone size come from that table; D and trimming were worked out from the DNA. The sample contains hundreds of thousands of clones, about 96% of which appear only once.

The chain joins TRBV15 to TRBJ2-7, with 13 bases fitting TRBD2. This receptor was identified in a woman aged 25-40 years in good health. Sequenced: naive CD8+ T cells sorted from blood. The CDR3 DNA reads as TGTGCCACCAGCACAGGACTAGCGGGAGTGGACGAGCAGTACTTC. Its translation: CATSTGLAGVDEQYF.